This T cell receptor beta chain was identified during a study of blood T cell repertoires in COVID-19. The overall study: The United States, Italy and Spain were the sources of the acute and convalescent COVID-19 samples. Sample material is recorded as cDNA or gDNA derived from T cells, B-cell-depleted T cells, or PBMCs.

Assay: immunoSEQ multiplex PCR; the TCRdb copy retains only in-frame clones and omits some. The repertoire has 100,000 to 150,000 clones, more than 80% of them found once; the top ten carry approximately 3.5%. While infection was still active, Seattle patients were enrolled and then followed longitudinally. The CDR3 extends over 15 amino acids. The ends lost 4 bases at V and 6 bases at J; junction bases unmatched: 6. Per the germline V gene, CDR1 is SGHRS and CDR2 is YFSETQ. V gene TRBV5-1 combines with J gene TRBJ1-4, with 10 nucleotides matching TRBD1. Sequencing input: peripheral blood. The source is a woman aged 80 or older with COVID-19, enrolled during active disease. The CDR3 sequence: CASSPGGTGDEKLFF. The DNA of the CDR3 is TGCGCCAGCAGCCCGGGGGGGACAGGGGATGAAAAACTGTTTTTT.